The rows below give T cell receptor beta chains drawn from one sample of a study of cytomegalovirus exposure and HLA in healthy donors. Method: immunoSEQ multiplex PCR; TCRdb's copy keeps in-frame clones and lacks some. The sample yields 120,000 to 150,000 clones, 77% seen once. Sequencing was carried out using PBMCs. The source is a woman aged 50 to 60 in good health and CMV-seronegative. Each CDR3 is given with its conserved first and last residue. A D gene is named only where the DNA matches it firmly. For some rows the clone size is stated as once, few or many, or as a class when expanded; others skip it.

TRBD2	.	TRBJ2-5	TRBV19	CASSRTSGGFKETQYF	TGTGCCAGTAGCCGTACTAGCGGGGGGTTCAAAGAGACCCAGTACTTC
TRBD1	.	TRBJ1-4	TRBV30	CAWSIGGQFNEKLFF	TGTGCCTGGAGTATAGGGGGACAGTTTAATGAAAAACTGTTTTTT
TRBD1	once	TRBJ1-2	TRBV18	CASSPQGQAYGYTF	TGTGCCAGCTCACCACAGGGACAGGCTTATGGCTACACCTTC
TRBD1	.	TRBJ1-3	TRBV5-1	CASSIGTGGTGNTIYF	TGCGCCAGCAGCATAGGGACAGGGGGCACTGGAAACACCATATATTTT
.	.	TRBJ2-6	TRBV5-4	CASSPRGLGSSGANVLTF	TGTGCCAGCAGTCCAAGGGGCCTAGGAAGCTCTGGGGCCAACGTCCTGACTTTC
TRBD1	.	TRBJ1-3	TRBV29-1	CSVEWTGAGNTIYF	TGCAGCGTCGAATGGACAGGGGCTGGAAACACCATATATTTT
.	.	TRBJ1-1	TRBV6-5	CASRRGWNTEAFF	TGTGCCAGTAGGCGGGGTTGGAACACTGAAGCTTTCTTT
TRBD2	.	TRBJ2-7	TRBV19	CASSIRGLAGAIYEQYF	TGTGCCAGTAGTATCCGCGGACTAGCGGGGGCGATCTACGAGCAGTACTTC
TRBD1	.	TRBJ1-5	TRBV11-3	CASSFFTGQVDSNQPQHF	TGTGCCAGCAGCTTCTTCACGGGACAGGTTGATAGCAATCAGCCCCAGCATTTT
TRBD1	.	TRBJ2-1	TRBV2	CASSTSGTGFHEQFF	TGTGCCAGCAGTACCTCCGGGACAGGATTCCATGAGCAGTTCTTC